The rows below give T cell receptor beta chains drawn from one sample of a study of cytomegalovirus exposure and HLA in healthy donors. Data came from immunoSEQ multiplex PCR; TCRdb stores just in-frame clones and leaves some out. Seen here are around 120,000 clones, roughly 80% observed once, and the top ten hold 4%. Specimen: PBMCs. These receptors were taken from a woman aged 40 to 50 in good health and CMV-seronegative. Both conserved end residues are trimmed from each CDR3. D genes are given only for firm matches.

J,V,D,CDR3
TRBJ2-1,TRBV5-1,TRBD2,ASSYGTSGGNEQF
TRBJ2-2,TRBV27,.,ASSSREAGTGELF
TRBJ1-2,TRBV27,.,ASSLQGGYGYT
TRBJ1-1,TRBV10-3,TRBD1,ATEGTGETEAF
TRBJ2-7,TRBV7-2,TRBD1,ASSTPGQGIHEQY
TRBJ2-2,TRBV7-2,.,ASSPPPGTGELF
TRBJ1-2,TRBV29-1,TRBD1,SARTGDNYGYT
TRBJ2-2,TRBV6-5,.,ASSYDRNAGELF
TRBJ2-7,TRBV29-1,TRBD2,SVGGGYSSYEQY
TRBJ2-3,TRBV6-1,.,ASRLPGDITDTQY
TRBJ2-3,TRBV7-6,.,ASSLGLQGSTDTQY
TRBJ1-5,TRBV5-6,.,ASSFRVHSNQPQH
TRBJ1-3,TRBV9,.,ASSVSGGFGNTIY
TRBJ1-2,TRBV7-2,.,ASSLFAQGYT